The subject of this entry is one T cell receptor beta chain. As yet, its antigen is unknown. Trimming pared 2 bases from V and 4 bases from J, leaving 6 bases between. In germline, CDR1 is MDHEN, CDR2 SYDVKM. This CDR3 comprises 13 residues. This sample is drawn from a study of T-cell memory formation after mild COVID-19. In the study overall: TCR clusters were mostly confined to one donor each. Study outcomes and limitations: Later expanders leaned CD4+, whereas clones that contracted between day 15 and 85 were balanced CD4/CD8. Contracting clones localized mainly to CM and EM when CD4+ and mainly to EMRA when CD8+.

TCRdb reprocessed the 5' RACE reads with MiXCR, giving one entry per CDR3 protein. The repertoire holds about 110,000 distinct CDR3 sequences, with around an eighth as singletons. The chain joins TRBV28 to TRBJ2-1; possible D gene TRBD1, 5 bases. The source of this sequence is a man younger than 35 who had mild COVID-19 (a few samples of this study predate the infection). Cell type and time point are not known. The source material was PBMCs or a T cell subset sorted from them (not recorded which). Here the CDR3 reads CASSLDRYNEQFF. The CDR3 DNA reads as TGTGCCAGCAGTTTAGACAGATACAATGAGCAGTTCTTC.